What follows are 28 T cell receptor beta chains derived from one specimen sequenced in a study of OX40 agonist ivuxolimab in advanced cancers. Assay: immunoSEQ multiplex PCR; the TCRdb copy retains only in-frame clones and omits some. This sample has roughly 14,000 clones; just under 80% occur once, and the top ten carry 11% to 15%. The specimen comprised CD4+ or CD8+ T cells sorted from blood, sampled in a trial of the OX40 agonist ivuxolimab. The receptors stem from an adult with an advanced solid tumor such as melanoma, head and neck, liver or kidney cancer.

The CDR3 region is CATSRDAGFNYGYTF. In nucleotides, the CDR3 is TGTGCCACCAGCAGAGATGCAGGGTTTAACTATGGCTACACCTTC. The rearrangement uses TRBV15 and TRBJ1-2; possible D gene TRBD1, 5 bases. V was shortened by 0 bases and J by 1 base, with 9 bases between the two germline ends. From germline, CDR1 is LNHNV and CDR2 YYDKDF (reference sequence). This CDR3 is 15 amino acids long.

This clone was counted only a few times. V usage is TRBV7-9 and J usage is TRBJ2-1; 9 bases fit TRBD1. V trimming: 2 bases; J trimming: 8 bases; junction bases outside the gene matches: 4. The CDR3 runs 14 residues. CDR1 and CDR2 (germline): SEHNR, FQNEAQ (reference sequence). The chain's CDR3 is CASSLPGTGYEQFF. CDR3 sequence (DNA): TGTGCCAGCAGCTTACCGGGGACAGGGTATGAGCAGTTCTTC.

V and J are TRBV9 and TRBJ1-2; maybe TRBD1 (5 bases). The germline V gene has CDR1 SGDLS and CDR2 YYNGEE. CDR3 size: 18 residues. Deletions cut 0 bases from V and 8 bases from J, with 26 bases between. CDR3 in DNA: TGTGCCAGCAGCGTAGATGGTGCCGGGGCGACTATCCGGGCCGGCTACACCTTC. This codes for CASSVDGAGATIRAGYTF. Full variable domain (rest looked up from reference TRBV9 and TRBJ1-2): DSGVTQTPKHLITATGQRVTLRCSPRSGDLSVYWYQQSLDQGLQFLIQYYNGEERAKGNILERFSAQQFPDLHSELNLSSLELGDSALYFCASSVDGAGATIRAGYTFGSGTRLTVV.

J is TRBJ2-7 and V is TRBV11-2; D may match TRBD1 or TRBD2 (5 bases each). Germline V gives CDR1 SGHAT, CDR2 FQNNGV. The CDR3 spans 15 residues. V was trimmed by 1 base and J by 2 bases, leaving 12 bases between them. The CDR3, as DNA: TGTGCCAGCAGCTTAGCCCCGGGACCCACCTACGAGCAGTACTTC. This encodes CASSLAPGPTYEQYF.

This chain joins TRBV4-1 and TRBJ2-3; D unresolved. Deletions cut 1 base from V and 0 bases from J, with 8 bases between. There are 15 residues in the CDR3. CDR1 and CDR2 from the germline V gene are MGHRA and YSYEKL. Here the CDR3 reads CASSQVYSSTDTQYF. The CDR3 bases are TGCGCCAGCAGCCAAGTTTACAGTAGCACAGATACGCAGTATTTT.

The chain employs TRBV10-3 and TRBJ2-7; TRBD2 matches at 7 bases. CDR1 and CDR2 from the germline V gene are ENHRY and SYGVKD. V shed 6 bases, J shed 2 bases, and the junction held 10 bases outside the gene matches. The CDR3 has 15 residues. The CDR3 here is CAISFGLVLPYEQYF. CDR3 in DNA: TGTGCCATCAGCTTTGGACTAGTTTTGCCCTACGAGCAGTACTTC.

V usage is TRBV6-1 and J usage is TRBJ2-7, with 9 bases fitting TRBD1. This CDR3 has 14 residues. Trimming took 2 bases from V and 7 from J; bases not matched to a gene: 6. Per the germline V gene, CDR1 is MNHNS and CDR2 is SASEGT. The CDR3 DNA reads as TGTGCCAGCAGTGAAACGACAGGGGGGAGGGAGCAGTACTTC. Protein: CASSETTGGREQYF.

Only one count was recorded for this clone. The V gene is TRBV6-1, the J gene TRBJ2-3, with no clear D. CDR3 length: 14 residues. Trimming pared 0 bases from V and 5 bases from J, leaving 9 bases between. Germline V gives CDR1 MNHNS, CDR2 SASEGT. CDR3: CASSEATSGDTQYF. The CDR3 DNA follows: TGTGCCAGCAGTGAAGCAACGTCAGGAGATACGCAGTATTTT.

The rearrangement links TRBV2 to TRBJ2-1; no clear D. The germline V gene has CDR1 SNHLY and CDR2 FYNNEI. The CDR3 has 10 residues. Trimming cost V 6 bases and J 10 bases, with 7 bases left between them. The CDR3 reads CASRAWEQFF. The CDR3 DNA reads TGTGCCAGCAGGGCCTGGGAGCAGTTCTTC.

The chain employs TRBV6-5 and TRBJ1-5; the match to TRBD1 covers 7 bases. J gave up 7 bases and V 6 bases, and 9 bases lay outside the gene matches. CDR3 length: 14 amino acids. Germline V gives CDR1 MNHEY, CDR2 SVGAGI. The CDR3 DNA sequence: TGTGCCAGCAGCTATACAGGGGAGGTACAGCCCCAGCATTTT. Its translation: CASSYTGEVQPQHF.

The V call is TRBV5-1, the J call TRBJ2-7; D not certain. Between the trimmed V and J ends, which lost 0 bases and 0 bases, there was a span of 16 bases. The CDR3 extends over 17 amino acids. Germline V gene data show CDR1 as SGHRS and CDR2 as YFSETQ. This CDR3 reads CASSLVLSDRSSYEQYF. Here the CDR3 DNA reads TGCGCCAGCAGCTTGGTGCTATCGGATAGGAGCTCCTACGAGCAGTACTTC. The variable domain in full, completed from reference TRBV5-1 and TRBJ2-7, reads KAGVTQTPRYLIKTRGQQVTLSCSPISGHRSVSWYQQTPGQGLQFLFEYFSETQRNKGNFPGRFSGRQFSNSRSEMNVSTLELGDSALYLCASSLVLSDRSSYEQYFGPGTRLTVT.

The chain employs TRBV27 and TRBJ2-7; TRBD1 might be the D (6 bases). Deletions cut 6 bases from V and 5 bases from J, with 14 bases between. This CDR3 contains 13 residues. The germline CDR1 and CDR2 sequences are MNHEY and SMNVEV (reference sequence). CDR3 sequence (DNA): TGTGCCAGCAGCGAAGAGACAGGCCACGAGCAGTACTTC. This codes for CASSEETGHEQYF.

V gene TRBV27 combines with J gene TRBJ2-1, with 10 bases that match TRBD2. The germline V gene has CDR1 MNHEY and CDR2 SMNVEV (reference sequence). V was clipped by 3 bases and J by 8 bases; unmatched bases: 4. There are 14 residues in the CDR3. The CDR3 nucleotides read TGTGCCAGCAGTTTTGCGCTAGCGGGGGATGAGCAGTTCTTC. This sequence encodes CASSFALAGDEQFF.

The J gene is TRBJ2-5, the V gene TRBV7-8, with D maybe TRBD2 (6 bases). Trimming left V 1 base short and J 3 bases short, with 12 bases between. CDR1 and CDR2 (germline): SGHVS, FQNEAQ. This CDR3 contains 15 residues. The CDR3 sequence: CASSLGSWGEETQYF. The CDR3, as DNA: TGTGCCAGCAGCTTAGGGTCATGGGGGGAAGAGACCCAGTACTTC.

The J gene is TRBJ1-1, the V gene TRBV19; D unclear. CDR1 is LNHDA, CDR2 SQIVND, per germline (reference sequence). Trimming pared 1 base from V and 5 bases from J, leaving 11 bases between. The CDR3 has 14 amino acids. CDR3 loop: CASSIVGEGTEAFF. DNA of the CDR3: TGTGCCAGTAGTATAGTCGGGGAAGGGACTGAAGCTTTCTTT.

Note on this clone: Other DNA sequences from this sample encode an identical CDR3 as well. The J gene is TRBJ2-7, the V gene TRBV6-1; D not resolved. The V gene's germline CDR1 is MNHNS and CDR2 SASEGT. The V and J ends lost 7 bases and 2 bases respectively, with 3 bases between them. The CDR3 length is 10 residues. CDR3 protein: CASNAYEQYF. CDR3 coding DNA: TGTGCCAGCAACGCCTACGAGCAGTACTTC.

V gene TRBV2 combines with J gene TRBJ2-2, with D unresolved. Germline CDR1 SNHLY, CDR2 FYNNEI. V lost 0 bases to trimming and J lost 5 bases, with 10 bases between them. The CDR3 is 15 amino acids. CDR3 amino acids: CASSEAATETGELFF. The CDR3 nucleotides are TGTGCCAGCAGTGAAGCGGCGACGGAGACCGGGGAGCTGTTTTTT.

The rearrangement links TRBV5-6 to TRBJ2-2; no clear D gene. V lost 2 bases, J lost 5 bases, and 4 bases lay in between. The germline V gene encodes CDR1 SGHDT and CDR2 YYEEEE. The CDR3 is 12 amino acids. In nucleotides, the CDR3 is TGTGCCAGCAGCTTAACGACCGGGGAGCTGTTTTTT. It specifies CASSLTTGELFF.

This chain uses TRBV19 with TRBJ2-1; TRBD2 aligns across 7 bases. V dropped 4 bases and J dropped 8; count of bases not matched to a gene: 23. Germline lookup yields CDR1 LNHDA and CDR2 SQIVND (reference sequence). This CDR3 spans 19 amino acids. CDR3 region: CASSRGGNLAASHRDEQFF. The CDR3 DNA reads as TGTGCCAGTAGTAGGGGGGGTAATCTAGCGGCGAGCCATAGGGATGAGCAGTTCTTC.

Sample share makes this clone medium-sized. This chain joins TRBV7-3 and TRBJ2-6; D remains ambiguous. Between the trimmed V and J ends, which lost 0 bases and 3 bases, there was a span of 6 bases. CDR3 length: 15 residues. Germline V CDR1 and CDR2: SGHTA, FQGTGA. CDR3 DNA: TGTGCCAGCAGCTTAACGGGGTTTGGGGCCAACGTCCTGACTTTC. Its translation: CASSLTGFGANVLTF. Using reference TRBV7-3 and TRBJ2-6 for the parts outside the CDR3, the full variable domain is GAGVSQTPSNKVTEKGKYVELRCDPISGHTALYWYRQSLGQGPEFLIYFQGTGAADDSGLPNDRFFAVRPEGSVSTLKIQRTERGDSAVYLCASSLTGFGANVLTFGAGSRLTVL.

This CDR3 is CASSFDRLQETQYF. The CDR3 region has the DNA TGTGCCAGCAGCTTTGACAGGTTACAAGAGACCCAGTACTTC. The chain uses TRBV7-8 and TRBJ2-5; D might be TRBD1 (6 bases). Trimming left V 3 bases short and J 2 bases short, with 10 bases between. Germline CDR1 SGHVS, CDR2 FQNEAQ. The CDR3 covers 14 residues.

This clone was observed a single time. The chain has TRBV7-2 and TRBJ2-7; 14 bases are shared with TRBD2. Germline V CDR1 and CDR2: SGHTA, FQGNSA. The trim removed 0 bases at V and 1 base at J, leaving 14 bases unmatched. The CDR3 sequence is 21 residues long. Written as DNA, the CDR3 is TGTGCCAGCAGCTTAGCCGGGGTCCCGGGACTAGCGGGGGTAGTATCCTACGAGCAGTACTTC. This codes for CASSLAGVPGLAGVVSYEQYF.

This clone has only one observation. This chain connects TRBV2 to TRBJ2-7; D is undetermined. Germline assignment: CDR1 SNHLY and CDR2 FYNNEI. Between the trimmed V and J ends, which lost 2 bases and 0 bases, there was a span of 11 bases. The CDR3 sequence is 15 residues long. The CDR3: CASSETSFSSYEQYF. CDR3 coding DNA: TGTGCCAGCAGTGAAACCAGCTTCAGCTCCTACGAGCAGTACTTC.

The chain employs TRBV19 and TRBJ2-3, with D unclear. Germline V gives CDR1 LNHDA, CDR2 SQIVND (reference sequence). CDR3 length equals 15 residues. V dropped 1 base and J dropped 6 bases, with 14 bases sitting between them. Written as DNA, the CDR3 is TGTGCCAGTAGTATAGTAGGAGACGGCCGGGATACGCAGTATTTT. Translated: CASSIVGDGRDTQYF.

The rearrangement uses TRBV25-1 and TRBJ2-7; D remains ambiguous. Germline loops: CDR1 MGHDK, CDR2 SYGVNS. V was clipped by 6 bases and J by 2 bases, with 8 bases between them. There are 12 residues in the CDR3. The CDR3 region has the DNA TGTGCCAGCAGAGGGATCCCCTACGAGCAGTACTTC. Protein product: CASRGIPYEQYF.

The chain employs TRBV6-1 and TRBJ2-7; D not resolved. Germline V gene lookup returns CDR1 MNHNS and CDR2 SASEGT. This CDR3 comprises 14 residues. Trimming shortened V by 4 bases and J by 2 bases, and 12 bases separated the two germline ends. CDR3 residues: CASSVLGETYEQYF. Written as DNA, the CDR3 is TGTGCCAGCAGTGTATTAGGCGAGACCTACGAGCAGTACTTC.

In DNA form, the CDR3 reads TGTGCCAGCAGCTTAGTAGAGTTGGAGCAGTTCTTC. Translation: CASSLVELEQFF. The rearrangement links TRBV7-8 to TRBJ2-1, with unresolved D. The CDR3 contains 12 residues. The germline V gene has CDR1 SGHVS and CDR2 FQNEAQ. V shed 1 base and J shed 10 bases, with 8 bases lying between them.

This sequence joins TRBV4-1 and TRBJ2-1, with 10 bases matching TRBD2. V was clipped by 4 bases and J by 6 bases; unmatched bases: 6. The germline gives CDR1 MGHRA, CDR2 YSYEKL. The CDR3 runs to 15 residues. For the CDR3, the DNA is TGCGCCAGCAGCCTCCCAGCGGGGGGGGGCAATGAGCAGTTCTTC. Protein product: CASSLPAGGGNEQFF.